These 24 T cell receptor beta chains originate from one sample sequenced in a study of shared clonotypes between healthy human individuals. Libraries were prepared by immunoSEQ multiplex PCR; TCRdb keeps only in-frame clonotypes and omits some of them. The sample has 2 million or so clones, over 85% seen once. Sequencing was done on a sample of naive CD4+ T cells sorted from blood. Subset meaning: CD45RA+ positively selected. These receptors were collected from a man aged 18 to 30 in good health.

The genes are TRBV30 and TRBJ1-2; D remains unclear. This CDR3 is built from 13 residues. V lost 2 bases to trimming and J lost 8 bases, with 15 bases between them. Germline loops: CDR1 GTSNPN, CDR2 SVGIG (reference sequence). The CDR3 reads CAWSSDRTVGYTF. In DNA, the CDR3 is TGTGCCTGGAGTTCTGACCGGACCGTCGGCTACACCTTC. Full variable domain (missing parts from reference TRBV30 and TRBJ1-2): SQTIHQWPATLVQPVGSPLSLECTVEGTSNPNLYWYRQAAGRGLQLLFYSVGIGQISSEVPQNLSASRPQDRQFILSSKKLLLSDSGFYLCAWSSDRTVGYTFGSGTRLTVV.

This chain joins TRBV11-2 and TRBJ2-7; 8 nucleotides align to TRBD2. The ends lost 5 bases at V and 2 bases at J; junction bases unmatched: 8. The CDR3 consists of 15 residues. Per the germline V gene, CDR1 is SGHAT and CDR2 is FQNNGV. The CDR3 coding sequence is TGTGCCAGCAGCCGAGGCACTAGCGGACCCTACGAGCAGTACTTC. It is translated as CASSRGTSGPYEQYF.

The chain combines TRBV4-2 with TRBJ2-5, with 8 bases that match TRBD2. From germline, CDR1 is LGHNA and CDR2 YNFKEQ. The CDR3 runs to 16 residues. V was pared by 1 base and J by 1 base, with 5 bases of the junction left unmatched. The DNA of the CDR3 is TGTGCCAGCAGCCAAGGGATGGCGGGGGGCCAAGAGACCCAGTACTTC. Translating gives CASSQGMAGGQETQYF.

The rearrangement joins TRBV7-3 to TRBJ2-7, with D tentatively TRBD1 or TRBD2 (6 bases each). This CDR3 has 14 residues. Per the germline V gene, CDR1 is SGHTA and CDR2 is FQGTGA. The V end lost 5 bases, the J end lost 5 bases, and 16 bases lay between the germline ends. The DNA for the CDR3 is TGTGCCAGCAGCCAGGGGACTTCTTGGGACGAGCAGTACTTC. Residues: CASSQGTSWDEQYF.

The rearrangement links TRBV5-1 to TRBJ1-3; D may be TRBD1 (6 bases). The CDR3 runs to 16 residues. Germline CDR1 is SGHRS and CDR2 is YFSETQ. The V end was cut by 2 bases, the J end by 3 bases, with 15 bases between. The CDR3 region is CASSLAGAVGGNTIYF. Written as DNA, the CDR3 is TGCGCCAGCAGCTTAGCAGGGGCTGTTGGTGGAAACACCATATATTTT.

The gene calls are TRBV30 and TRBJ2-7; D not certain. This CDR3 comprises 13 residues. The germline CDR1 and CDR2 sequences are GTSNPN and SVGIG (reference sequence). V was clipped by 0 bases and J by 3 bases, with 9 bases between them. As DNA, the CDR3 is TGTGCCTGGAGTGTAAATATAATCTACGAGCAGTACTTC. This encodes CAWSVNIIYEQYF.

As regards this clone: Its ends do not fully match the called genes, so a read error is possible. The chain joins TRBV19 to TRBJ2-5; D uncertain. CDR3 length equals 13 residues. The germline gives CDR1 LNHDA, CDR2 SQIVND (reference sequence). The chain's CDR3 is CASSTGSQEPQYF. CDR3 coding DNA: TGTGCCAGTAGTACGGGCAGTCAAGAGCCCCAGTACTTC. The full variable domain, rest sourced from reference TRBV19 and TRBJ2-5, is DGGITQSPKYLFRKEGQNVTLSCEQNLNHDAMYWYRQDPGQGLRLIYYSQIVNDFQKGDIAEGYSVSREKKESFPLTVTSAQKNPTAFYLCASSTGSQEPQYFGPGTRLLVL.

V gene TRBV5-1 combines with J gene TRBJ2-7; 9 nucleotides line up with TRBD2. CDR3 size: 15 residues. With 0 bases clipped from V and 3 bases from J, the junction kept 4 bases outside the gene matches. Germline values: CDR1 SGHRS, CDR2 YFSETQ. CDR3 residues: CASSLVAGVFYEQYF. Written as DNA, the CDR3 is TGCGCCAGCAGCTTGGTAGCGGGAGTGTTCTACGAGCAGTACTTC.

As concerns this clone: At one end the junction does not follow the germline gene, possibly because of a read error. The genes are TRBV18 and TRBJ2-5; D ambiguous. Germline V gene lookup returns CDR1 KGHSH and CDR2 LQKENI. CDR3 length equals 14 residues. CDR3 bases: TGTGCCAGCTCACCAGGCAGGAACCAAGAGTCCCAGTACTTC. Amino acids: CASSPGRNQESQYF.

J is TRBJ2-5 and V is TRBV9, with TRBD1 matching 9 bases. Germline CDR1 and CDR2: SGDLS and YYNGEE. The length of the CDR3 is 15 residues. V lost 4 bases and J lost 1; bases outside the gene matches: 5. In DNA, the CDR3 is TGTGCCAGCAGCCAGACAGGGGGTCCCCAAGAGACCCAGTACTTC. Residues: CASSQTGGPQETQYF.

A word on this clone: Different DNA sequences within this sample yield the same CDR3. The rearrangement uses TRBV10-3 and TRBJ1-6; 8 positions match TRBD1. The CDR3 runs to 15 residues. The V gene end was trimmed by 0 bases and the J gene end by 7 bases; junction bases not matched to a gene: 2. CDR1 and CDR2 (germline): ENHRY, SYGVKD. This chain's CDR3 is CAISESTGGNSPLHF. The CDR3 DNA follows: TGTGCCATCAGTGAGTCAACAGGGGGGAATTCACCCCTCCACTTT.

The chain combines TRBV27 with TRBJ2-2; D perhaps matches TRBD2 (6 bases). The V and J ends lost 3 bases and 5 bases respectively, with 10 bases between them. CDR1 and CDR2 (germline): MNHEY, SMNVEV (reference sequence). This CDR3 spans 14 amino acids. CDR3 in amino acids: CASSLELATGELFF. CDR3 coding DNA: TGTGCCAGCAGTTTGGAGCTAGCGACCGGGGAGCTGTTTTTT.

The J gene is TRBJ2-7, the V gene TRBV2; D possibly matches TRBD1 or TRBD2 (5 bases each). The germline gives CDR1 SNHLY, CDR2 FYNNEI. V lost 2 bases to trimming and J lost 5 bases, with 22 bases between them. The CDR3 length is 17 residues. The CDR3 loop is CASSEPLLGEIGHEQYF. For the CDR3, the DNA is TGTGCCAGCAGTGAACCCCTTTTGGGGGAGATTGGCCACGAGCAGTACTTC.

The V gene is TRBV18, the J gene TRBJ1-5; no reliable D call. V was trimmed by 1 base and J by 4 bases, leaving 11 bases between them. Germline V gene lookup returns CDR1 KGHSH and CDR2 LQKENI. The CDR3 extends over 15 amino acids. This chain's CDR3 is CASSPREGGNQPQHF. The CDR3 nucleotides are TGTGCCAGCTCACCACGGGAGGGTGGTAATCAGCCCCAGCATTTT.

V is TRBV28 and J is TRBJ1-6, with a possible D match to TRBD1 (6 bases). V lost 6 bases, J lost 6 bases, and 15 bases lay in between. The CDR3 is 15 amino acids. From germline, CDR1 is MDHEN and CDR2 SYDVKM. CDR3 in DNA: TGTGCCAGCAGAAGGACATCGGGGGCTAATTCACCCCTCCACTTT. Protein product: CASRRTSGANSPLHF.

This clone was seen only once. V gene TRBV5-1 combines with J gene TRBJ2-5; D not resolved. This CDR3 comprises 16 residues. V lost 0 bases to trimming and J lost 3 bases, with 15 bases between them. The germline V gene has CDR1 SGHRS and CDR2 YFSETQ. Here the CDR3 reads CASSLGYQQPEETQYF. CDR3 nucleotide sequence: TGCGCCAGCAGCTTGGGTTATCAACAGCCTGAAGAGACCCAGTACTTC.

The V call is TRBV18, the J call TRBJ2-2, with a possible D match to TRBD2 (5 bases). The V and J ends lost 0 bases and 5 bases respectively, with 10 bases between them. Germline loops: CDR1 KGHSH, CDR2 LQKENI. The CDR3 has 15 residues. The CDR3 DNA reads TGTGCCAGCTCACCACCAGAGGGATGGACCGGGGAGCTGTTTTTT. This codes for CASSPPEGWTGELFF.

The V call is TRBV25-1, the J call TRBJ2-7; 7 bases match TRBD1. The CDR3 runs 14 residues. CDR1 and CDR2 from the germline V gene are MGHDK and SYGVNS. The V and J ends lost 2 bases and 2 bases, in that order; junction bases with no gene match: 3. CDR3 in DNA: TGTGCCAGCAGTGAACCAGGGGGAACCTACGAGCAGTACTTC. Protein: CASSEPGGTYEQYF.

V gene TRBV4-1 combines with J gene TRBJ2-7; D is undetermined. This CDR3 has 12 residues. V lost 4 bases to trimming and J lost 4 bases, with 8 bases between them. Germline V lookup: CDR1 MGHRA, CDR2 YSYEKL. CDR3 bases: TGCGCCAGCAGCCTAATAGGATACGAGCAGTACTTC. This translates into CASSLIGYEQYF.

The chain employs TRBV10-2 and TRBJ1-5, with 8 bases that match TRBD1. The CDR3 consists of 13 residues. Germline V gene data show CDR1 as WSHSY and CDR2 as SAAADI. V dropped 7 bases and J dropped 5; count of bases not matched to a gene: 4. CDR3 protein: CASTRQGYQPQHF. CDR3 nucleotides: TGCGCCAGCACTAGACAGGGGTATCAGCCCCAGCATTTT.

This rearrangement joins TRBV6-1 to TRBJ1-3; the match to TRBD1 covers 7 bases. J gave up 2 bases and V 5 bases, and 3 bases lay outside the gene matches. Looked up from germline, CDR1 is MNHNS and CDR2 is SASEGT. This CDR3 spans 14 amino acids. DNA for the CDR3: TGTGCCAGCAGTTATGACAGGGCTGGAAACACCATATATTTT. It encodes CASSYDRAGNTIYF.

The chain links TRBV12-5 to TRBJ2-7; D remains ambiguous. The CDR3 is 16 residues long. V lost 3 bases and J lost 2, with 17 bases in between. Per germline, CDR1 LGHNT and CDR2 FRNRAP. The CDR3 coding sequence is TGTGCTAGTGGTTTCTCCTCACCTCTTAGAACCTACGAGCAGTACTTC. It yields the protein CASGFSSPLRTYEQYF.

The rearrangement uses TRBV11-2 and TRBJ2-2; 11 bases align to TRBD2. Germline lookup yields CDR1 SGHAT and CDR2 FQNNGV. J was trimmed by 5 bases and V by 6 bases; bases with no gene match: 2. CDR3 size: 14 residues. The CDR3 loop reads CASRSSGGTGELFF. In DNA, the CDR3 is TGTGCCAGCAGGTCTAGCGGGGGGACCGGGGAGCTGTTTTTT.

This chain joins TRBV9 and TRBJ2-3, with D possibly being TRBD1 (6 bases). The CDR3 spans 14 residues. The ends were cut back, 0 bases at V and 2 bases at J, with 7 bases in the middle. The V gene's germline CDR1 is SGDLS and CDR2 YYNGEE. In DNA, the CDR3 is TGTGCCAGCAGCGTAGACAGGGTCACAGATACGCAGTATTTT. Protein: CASSVDRVTDTQYF.